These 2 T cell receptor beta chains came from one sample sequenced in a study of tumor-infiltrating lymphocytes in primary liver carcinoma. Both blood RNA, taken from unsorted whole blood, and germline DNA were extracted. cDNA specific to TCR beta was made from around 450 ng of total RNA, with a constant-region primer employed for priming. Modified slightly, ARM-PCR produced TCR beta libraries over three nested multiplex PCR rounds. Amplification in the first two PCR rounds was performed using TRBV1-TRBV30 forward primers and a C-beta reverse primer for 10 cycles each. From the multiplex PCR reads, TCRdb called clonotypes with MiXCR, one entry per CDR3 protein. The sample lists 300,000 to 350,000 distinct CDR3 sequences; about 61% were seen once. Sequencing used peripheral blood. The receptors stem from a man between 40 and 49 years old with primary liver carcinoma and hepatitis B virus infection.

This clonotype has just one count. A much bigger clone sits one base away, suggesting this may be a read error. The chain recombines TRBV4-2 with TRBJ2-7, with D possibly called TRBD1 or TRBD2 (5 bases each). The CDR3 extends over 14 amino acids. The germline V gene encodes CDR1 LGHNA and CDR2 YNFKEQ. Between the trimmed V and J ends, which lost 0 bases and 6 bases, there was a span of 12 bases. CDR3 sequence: CASSQDRVGAEQYF. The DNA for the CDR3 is TGTGCCAGCAGCCAAGATAGGGTCGGGGCCGAGCAGTACTTC.

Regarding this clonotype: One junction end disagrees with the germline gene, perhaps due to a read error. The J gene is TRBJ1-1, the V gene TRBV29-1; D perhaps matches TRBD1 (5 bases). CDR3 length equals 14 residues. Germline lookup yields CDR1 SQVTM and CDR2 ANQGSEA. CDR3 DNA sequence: TGCAGCGTTGTCCAGGGTGGACTAAACACTGATGCTTTCTTT. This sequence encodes CSVVQGGLNTDAFF. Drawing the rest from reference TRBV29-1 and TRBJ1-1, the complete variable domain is SAVISQKPSRDICQRGTSLTIQCQVDSQVTMMFWYRQQPGQSLTLIATANQGSEATYESGFVIDKFPISRPNLTFSTLTVSNMSPEDSSIYLCSVVQGGLNTDAFFGQGTRLTVV.